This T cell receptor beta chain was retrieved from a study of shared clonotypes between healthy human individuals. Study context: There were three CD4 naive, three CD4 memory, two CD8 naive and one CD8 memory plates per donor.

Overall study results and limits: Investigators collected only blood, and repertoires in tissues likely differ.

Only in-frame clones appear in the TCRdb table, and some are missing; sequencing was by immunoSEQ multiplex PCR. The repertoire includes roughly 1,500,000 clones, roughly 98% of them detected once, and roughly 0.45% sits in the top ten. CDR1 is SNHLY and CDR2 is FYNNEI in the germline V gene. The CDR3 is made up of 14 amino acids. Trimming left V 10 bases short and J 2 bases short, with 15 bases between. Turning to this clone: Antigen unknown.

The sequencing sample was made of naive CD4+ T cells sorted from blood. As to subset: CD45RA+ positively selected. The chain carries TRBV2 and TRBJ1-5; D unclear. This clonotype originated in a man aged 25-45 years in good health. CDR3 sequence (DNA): TGTGCCACGAACCCCATCCTGGGCAATCAGCCCCAGCATTTT. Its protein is CATNPILGNQPQHF.